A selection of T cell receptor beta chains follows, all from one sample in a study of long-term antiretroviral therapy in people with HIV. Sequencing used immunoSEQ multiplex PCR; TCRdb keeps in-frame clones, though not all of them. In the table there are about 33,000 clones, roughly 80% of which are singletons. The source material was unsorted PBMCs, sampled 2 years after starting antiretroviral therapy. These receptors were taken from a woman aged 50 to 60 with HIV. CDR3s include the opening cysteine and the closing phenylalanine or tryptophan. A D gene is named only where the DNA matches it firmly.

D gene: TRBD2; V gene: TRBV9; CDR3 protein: CASSPGGSSYEQYF
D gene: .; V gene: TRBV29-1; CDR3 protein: CSVRAANTEAFF
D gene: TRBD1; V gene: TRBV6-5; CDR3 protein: CASRTRGSNQPQHF
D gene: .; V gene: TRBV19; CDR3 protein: CASSPRDGIFFGYTF
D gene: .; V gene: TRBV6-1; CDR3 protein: CASSEAGISPQHF
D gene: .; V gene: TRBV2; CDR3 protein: CASVGEVGNTIYF
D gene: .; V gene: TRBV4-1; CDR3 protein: CASSQGPENSNQPQHF
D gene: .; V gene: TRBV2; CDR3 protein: CASTQGRLNEKLFF
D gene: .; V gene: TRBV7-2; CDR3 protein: CASSFPRREETQYF
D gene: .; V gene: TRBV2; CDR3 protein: CASSSRDETQYF
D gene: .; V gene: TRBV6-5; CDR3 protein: CASMDSGGNYGYTF
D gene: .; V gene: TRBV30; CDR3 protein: CAWSTPGVSGDTQYF
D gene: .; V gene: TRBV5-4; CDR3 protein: CASSLRQGRSETQYF
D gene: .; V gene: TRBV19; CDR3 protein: CASSISSGQLQNIQYF
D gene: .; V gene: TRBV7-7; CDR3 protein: CASSFSVYAGTWGHEQFF
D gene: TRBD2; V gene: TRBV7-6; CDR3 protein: CASSLGGGEGYEQYF
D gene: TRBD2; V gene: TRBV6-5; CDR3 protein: CASSSSGGEATGELFF
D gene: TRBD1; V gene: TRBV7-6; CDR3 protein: CASRPTGARTGELFF
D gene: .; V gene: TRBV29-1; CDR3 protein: CSVGSGANTGELFF
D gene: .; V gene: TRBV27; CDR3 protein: CASSLFGYTEAFF
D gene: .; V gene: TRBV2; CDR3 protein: CASSARAGNTIYF
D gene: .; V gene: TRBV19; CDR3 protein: CASSIVPGSTDTQYF
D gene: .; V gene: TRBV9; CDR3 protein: CASSVRDTNSGNTIYF
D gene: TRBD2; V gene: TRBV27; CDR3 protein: CASRGRLASSYNEQFF
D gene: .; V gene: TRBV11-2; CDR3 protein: CASNKGGGTDKIYEQYF
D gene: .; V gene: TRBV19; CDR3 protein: CATNRGVYNEQFF
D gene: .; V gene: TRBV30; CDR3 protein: CAWSRGGGNQPQHF
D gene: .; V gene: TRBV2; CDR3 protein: CASIWDTPTRTDTQYF
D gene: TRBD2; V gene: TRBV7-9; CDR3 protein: CASSAGVAGGTRYEQYF
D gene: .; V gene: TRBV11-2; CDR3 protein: CASSPWGVNTEAFF
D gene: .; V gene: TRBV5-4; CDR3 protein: CASSLGTGRNNEQFF
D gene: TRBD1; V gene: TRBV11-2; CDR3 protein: CASSSVGLTGTHSPLHF
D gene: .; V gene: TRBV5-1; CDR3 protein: CASSLGAPPANYGYTF
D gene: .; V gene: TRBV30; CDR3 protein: CAWSVGPEETQYF
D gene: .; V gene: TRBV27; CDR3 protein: CASSLSGREGYTF
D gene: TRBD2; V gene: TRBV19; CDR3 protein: CASSAGLGGDYNEQFF
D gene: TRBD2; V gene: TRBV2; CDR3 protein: CASTAGGTDTQYF
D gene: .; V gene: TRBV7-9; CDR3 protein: CASTLREDSEAFF
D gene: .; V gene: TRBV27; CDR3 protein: CASSWRTGELFF
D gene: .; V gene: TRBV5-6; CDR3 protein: CASSREWAKSSYEQYF
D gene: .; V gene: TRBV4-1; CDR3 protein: CASSQEGQGETQYF
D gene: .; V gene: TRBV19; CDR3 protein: CASSKVGATYEQYF
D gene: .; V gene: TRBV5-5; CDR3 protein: CASSLSQITNEKLFF
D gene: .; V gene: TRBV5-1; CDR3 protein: CASSSSPRDWNTEAFF
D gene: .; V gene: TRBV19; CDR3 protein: CASSPRPGARTGELFF
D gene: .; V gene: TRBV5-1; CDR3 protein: CASSWGQGINEQFF